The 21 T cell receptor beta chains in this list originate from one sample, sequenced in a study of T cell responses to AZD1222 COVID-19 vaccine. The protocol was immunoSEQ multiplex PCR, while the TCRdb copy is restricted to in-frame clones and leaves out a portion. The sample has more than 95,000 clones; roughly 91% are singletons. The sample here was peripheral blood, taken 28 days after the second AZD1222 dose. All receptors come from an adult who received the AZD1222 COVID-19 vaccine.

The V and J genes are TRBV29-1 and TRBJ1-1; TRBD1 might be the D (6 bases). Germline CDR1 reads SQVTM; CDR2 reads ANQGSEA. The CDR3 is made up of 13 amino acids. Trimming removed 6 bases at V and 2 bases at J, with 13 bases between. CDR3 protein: CSVHAGANTEAFF. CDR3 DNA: TGCAGCGTGCACGCGGGGGCAAACACTGAAGCTTTCTTT.

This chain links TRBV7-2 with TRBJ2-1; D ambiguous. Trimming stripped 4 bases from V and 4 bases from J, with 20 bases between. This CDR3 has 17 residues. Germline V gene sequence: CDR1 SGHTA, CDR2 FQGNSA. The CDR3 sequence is CASSSQGKGRGYNEQFF. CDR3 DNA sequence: TGTGCCAGCAGCTCCCAAGGGAAGGGCCGAGGATACAATGAGCAGTTCTTC.

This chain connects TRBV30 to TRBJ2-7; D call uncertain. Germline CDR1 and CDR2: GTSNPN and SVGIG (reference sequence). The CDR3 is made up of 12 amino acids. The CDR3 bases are TGTGCGGTGGCTAGGACGTTGTACGAGCAGTACTTC. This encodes CAVARTLYEQYF.

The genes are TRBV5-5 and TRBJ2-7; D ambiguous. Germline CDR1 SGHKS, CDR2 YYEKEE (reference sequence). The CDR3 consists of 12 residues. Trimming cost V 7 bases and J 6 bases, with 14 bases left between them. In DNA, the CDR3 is TGTGCCAGCCACATGGCTCGAGGCGAGCAGTACTTC. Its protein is CASHMARGEQYF.

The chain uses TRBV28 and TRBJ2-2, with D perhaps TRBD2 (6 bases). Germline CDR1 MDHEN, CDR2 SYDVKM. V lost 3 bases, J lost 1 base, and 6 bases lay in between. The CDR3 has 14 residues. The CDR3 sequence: CASSLGGNTGELFF. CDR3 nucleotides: TGTGCCAGCAGTTTGGGAGGGAACACCGGGGAGCTGTTTTTT.

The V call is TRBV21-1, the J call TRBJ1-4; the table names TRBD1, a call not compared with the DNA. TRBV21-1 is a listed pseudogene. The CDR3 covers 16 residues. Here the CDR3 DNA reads TGTGCCAGCAGCAAGGGCGTCAATAGAACTAATGAAAAACTGTTTTTT. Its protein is CASSKGVNRTNEKLFF.

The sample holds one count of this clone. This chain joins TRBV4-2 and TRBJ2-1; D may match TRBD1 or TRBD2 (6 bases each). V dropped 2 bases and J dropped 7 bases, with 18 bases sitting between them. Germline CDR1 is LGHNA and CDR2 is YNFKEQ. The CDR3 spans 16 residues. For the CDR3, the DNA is TGTGCCAGCAGCCAAAAGGACAGCGGGCTTTTAAATGAGCAGTTCTTC. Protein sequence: CASSQKDSGLLNEQFF.

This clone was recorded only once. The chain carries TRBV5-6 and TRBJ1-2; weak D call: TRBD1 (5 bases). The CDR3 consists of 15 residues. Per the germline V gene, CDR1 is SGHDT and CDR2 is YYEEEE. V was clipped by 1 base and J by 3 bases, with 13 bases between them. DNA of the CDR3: TGTGCCAGCAGCTTGAGAGGGGTGGCCTACTATGGCTACACCTTC. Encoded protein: CASSLRGVAYYGYTF.

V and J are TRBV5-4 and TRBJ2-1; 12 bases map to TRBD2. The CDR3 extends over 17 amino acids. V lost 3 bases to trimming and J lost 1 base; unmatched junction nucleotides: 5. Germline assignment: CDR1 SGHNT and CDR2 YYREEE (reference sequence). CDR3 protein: CASSSKTSGSSYNEQFF. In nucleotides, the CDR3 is TGTGCCAGCAGCTCCAAGACTAGCGGGAGTTCCTACAATGAGCAGTTCTTC.

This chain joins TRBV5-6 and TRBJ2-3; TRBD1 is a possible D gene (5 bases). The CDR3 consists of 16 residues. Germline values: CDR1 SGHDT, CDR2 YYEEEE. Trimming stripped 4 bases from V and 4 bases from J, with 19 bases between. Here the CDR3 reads CASSLDQGRLADTQYF. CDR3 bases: TGTGCCAGCAGCCTTGATCAGGGCCGCTTGGCAGATACGCAGTATTTT.

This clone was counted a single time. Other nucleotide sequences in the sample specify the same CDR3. The CDR3 sequence: CASSLRSYEQYF. The CDR3 nucleotides read TGTGCCAGCAGTCTACGGTCCTACGAGCAGTACTTC. The V and J genes are TRBV28 and TRBJ2-7; D is ambiguous. Trimming removed 5 bases at V and 1 base at J, with 6 bases between. This CDR3 contains 12 residues. Germline V gene lookup returns CDR1 MDHEN and CDR2 SYDVKM.

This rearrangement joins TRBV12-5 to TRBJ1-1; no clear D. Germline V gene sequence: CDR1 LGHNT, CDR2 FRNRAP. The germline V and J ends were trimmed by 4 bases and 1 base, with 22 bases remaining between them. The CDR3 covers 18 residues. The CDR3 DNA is TGTGCTAGTGGTTCACCGTTGGGCAACCCCACTAGGAACACTGAAGCTTTCTTT. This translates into CASGSPLGNPTRNTEAFF.

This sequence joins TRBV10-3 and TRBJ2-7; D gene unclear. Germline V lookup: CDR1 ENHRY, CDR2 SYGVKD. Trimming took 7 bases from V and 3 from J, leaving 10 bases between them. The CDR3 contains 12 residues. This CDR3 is CAINAGDYEQYF. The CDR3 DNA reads TGTGCCATCAATGCAGGCGACTACGAGCAGTACTTC.

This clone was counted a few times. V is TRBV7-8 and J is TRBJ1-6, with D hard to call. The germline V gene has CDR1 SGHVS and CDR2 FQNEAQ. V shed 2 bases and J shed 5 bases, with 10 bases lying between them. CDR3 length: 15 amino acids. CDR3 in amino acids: CASSLMGRNNSPLHF. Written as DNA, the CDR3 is TGTGCCAGCAGCTTAATGGGCAGGAATAATTCACCCCTCCACTTT.

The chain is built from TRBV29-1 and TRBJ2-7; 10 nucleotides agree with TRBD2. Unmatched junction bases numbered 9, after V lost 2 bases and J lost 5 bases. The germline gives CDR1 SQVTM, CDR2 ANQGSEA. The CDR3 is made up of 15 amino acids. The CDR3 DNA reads TGCAGCGTTGAAACCGGGCTAGCGGGAGCCCACGAGCAGTACTTC. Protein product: CSVETGLAGAHEQYF.

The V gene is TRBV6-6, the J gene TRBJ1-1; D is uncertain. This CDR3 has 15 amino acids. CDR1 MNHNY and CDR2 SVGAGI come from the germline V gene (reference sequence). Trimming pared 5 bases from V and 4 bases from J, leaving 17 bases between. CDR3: CASSPLTTPGTEAFF. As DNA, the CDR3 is TGTGCCAGCAGTCCACTGACAACCCCCGGCACTGAAGCTTTCTTT.

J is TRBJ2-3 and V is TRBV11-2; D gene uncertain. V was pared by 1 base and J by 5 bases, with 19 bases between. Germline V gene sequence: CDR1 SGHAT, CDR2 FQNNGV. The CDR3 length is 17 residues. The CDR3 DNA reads TGTGCCAGCAGCTTAGGCACATTAGAGTCGGGTAGAGATACGCAGTATTTT. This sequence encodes CASSLGTLESGRDTQYF.

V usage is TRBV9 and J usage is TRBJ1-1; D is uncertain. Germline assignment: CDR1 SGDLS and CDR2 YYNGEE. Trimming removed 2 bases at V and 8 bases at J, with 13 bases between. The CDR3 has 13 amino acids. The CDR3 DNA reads TGTGCCAGCAGCGTGAGCCAATACTCCGAAGCTTTCTTT. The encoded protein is CASSVSQYSEAFF.

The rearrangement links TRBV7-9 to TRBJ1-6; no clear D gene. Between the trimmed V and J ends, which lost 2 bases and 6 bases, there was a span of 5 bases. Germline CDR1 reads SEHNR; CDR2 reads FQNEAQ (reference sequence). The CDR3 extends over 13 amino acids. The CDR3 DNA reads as TGTGCCAGCAGCTTATGGGGTAATTCACCCCTCCACTTT. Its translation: CASSLWGNSPLHF.

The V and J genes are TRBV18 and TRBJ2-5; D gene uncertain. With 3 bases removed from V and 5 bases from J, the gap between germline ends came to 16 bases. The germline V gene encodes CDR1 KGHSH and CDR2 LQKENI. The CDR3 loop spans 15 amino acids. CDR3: CASSPRSAAFETQYF. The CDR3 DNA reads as TGTGCCAGCTCACCGAGGTCCGCTGCTTTTGAGACCCAGTACTTC.

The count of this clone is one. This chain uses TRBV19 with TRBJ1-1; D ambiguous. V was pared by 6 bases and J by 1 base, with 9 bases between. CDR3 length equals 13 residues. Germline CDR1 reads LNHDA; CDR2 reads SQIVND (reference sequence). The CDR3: CASRKGRNTEAFF. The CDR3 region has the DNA TGTGCCAGTAGGAAGGGTAGGAACACTGAAGCTTTCTTT.